Listed below are T cell receptor beta chains from one sample, sequenced in a study of regulatory T cells in long-lasting Graves disease. Using its own MiXCR run on the multiplex PCR reads, TCRdb lists one record per CDR3 protein. This table has about 240,000 distinct CDR3 sequences, about 19% appearing once. The starting material was peripheral blood mononuclear cells (PBMCs), obtained at new diagnosis, from a patient treated with antithyroid drugs. All receptors come from a female donor with Graves disease. Both conserved end residues are trimmed from each CDR3.

J gene: TRBJ1-5
V gene: TRBV5-7
CDR3 protein: ASSLLGGVNQPQH

J gene: TRBJ2-7
V gene: TRBV5-6
CDR3 protein: ASSLDGYEQY

J gene: TRBJ2-7
V gene: TRBV5-1
CDR3 protein: ASSLRPGADSYEQY

J gene: TRBJ2-7
V gene: TRBV3-1
CDR3 protein: ASSQALGIYEQY

J gene: TRBJ1-6
V gene: TRBV7-2
CDR3 protein: ASSLLGRGNSPLH

J gene: TRBJ2-7
V gene: TRBV27
CDR3 protein: ATSRAGSSYEQY

J gene: TRBJ2-7
V gene: TRBV7-2
CDR3 protein: ASSLVAPYEQY

J gene: TRBJ2-2
V gene: TRBV2
CDR3 protein: ASKPPQGNTGELF

J gene: TRBJ2-7
V gene: TRBV6-1
CDR3 protein: ASRSAGGPYEQY

J gene: TRBJ2-1
V gene: TRBV29-1
CDR3 protein: SGWDRGFEHEQF

J gene: TRBJ2-3
V gene: TRBV9
CDR3 protein: ASSVDTSGTTDTQY

J gene: -
V gene: TRBV12-3/TRBV12-4
CDR3 protein: ASSQEGYEQY

J gene: TRBJ2-1
V gene: TRBV4-3
CDR3 protein: ASSQPEGRDEQF

J gene: TRBJ1-5
V gene: TRBV6-1
CDR3 protein: ASSEHTSNQPQH

J gene: TRBJ2-5
V gene: TRBV29-1
CDR3 protein: SVSRRGQETQY

J gene: TRBJ2-7
V gene: TRBV2
CDR3 protein: ASSPTGGVYEQY

J gene: TRBJ2-2
V gene: TRBV4-1
CDR3 protein: ASSQALQRRSTGELF

J gene: TRBJ1-6
V gene: TRBV28
CDR3 protein: ASSPLRLGSPLH

J gene: TRBJ2-3
V gene: TRBV11-2
CDR3 protein: ASSFGGGVTDTQY

J gene: TRBJ2-7
V gene: TRBV2
CDR3 protein: ASSETRYLRSFVEQY

J gene: TRBJ2-7
V gene: TRBV6-2/TRBV6-3
CDR3 protein: ASRRGQGGYEQY

J gene: TRBJ2-3
V gene: TRBV7-3
CDR3 protein: ASSLGPRGYTDTQY

J gene: TRBJ2-1
V gene: TRBV18
CDR3 protein: ASSRLAGDRNNEQF

J gene: TRBJ2-5
V gene: TRBV11-2
CDR3 protein: ASSLGQGEQTQY

J gene: TRBJ2-3
V gene: TRBV20-1
CDR3 protein: SASTSGRVDTQY

J gene: TRBJ2-1
V gene: TRBV12-3/TRBV12-4
CDR3 protein: ASSPAERAHNEQF

J gene: TRBJ1-3
V gene: TRBV28
CDR3 protein: ATAGKSGNTIY

J gene: TRBJ2-1
V gene: TRBV12-3/TRBV12-4
CDR3 protein: ASSSPGPLSGQF

J gene: TRBJ2-2
V gene: TRBV3-1
CDR3 protein: ASSQNPAGGLPRELF

J gene: TRBJ2-7
V gene: TRBV7-2
CDR3 protein: ASSFSGGYEQY

J gene: TRBJ1-5
V gene: TRBV29-1
CDR3 protein: SAQVSKNQPQH

J gene: TRBJ1-1
V gene: TRBV27
CDR3 protein: ASSPHMNTEAF

J gene: TRBJ2-1
V gene: TRBV28
CDR3 protein: ASSAPGLAGGEQF

J gene: TRBJ2-5
V gene: TRBV3-1
CDR3 protein: ASSYRGLQETQY

J gene: TRBJ2-7
V gene: TRBV19
CDR3 protein: ASSGTRDVYEQY

J gene: TRBJ2-3
V gene: TRBV7-3
CDR3 protein: ASSFGASGTDTQY

J gene: TRBJ2-3
V gene: TRBV5-4
CDR3 protein: ASSLSRTGRTDTQY

J gene: TRBJ2-1
V gene: TRBV5-4
CDR3 protein: ASSPLLARHNEQF

J gene: TRBJ2-5
V gene: TRBV5-6
CDR3 protein: ASSLYRGGLVETQY

J gene: TRBJ2-7
V gene: TRBV27
CDR3 protein: ASSSMDWPYEQY

J gene: TRBJ1-6
V gene: TRBV6-2/TRBV6-3
CDR3 protein: ASRREGQYSPLH

J gene: TRBJ1-1
V gene: TRBV7-2
CDR3 protein: ASSSPDRGRTEAF

J gene: TRBJ2-7
V gene: TRBV20-1
CDR3 protein: SARDPGGTYEQY

J gene: TRBJ2-2
V gene: TRBV18
CDR3 protein: ASSPRDTGELF

J gene: TRBJ1-5
V gene: TRBV2
CDR3 protein: ASSSLGRTNQPQH